Each of the 25 T cell receptor beta chains below was sequenced from the same sample in a study of T cell changes during pregnancy in multiple sclerosis. Libraries were prepared by immunoSEQ multiplex PCR; TCRdb keeps only in-frame clonotypes and omits some of them. The sample contains 60,000 to 65,000 clones, around 90% of which appear only once. The sequencing used peripheral blood, collected in the second trimester of pregnancy. The source is a female donor in good health, enrolled as a control in a pregnancy study.

V gene TRBV7-3 combines with J gene TRBJ2-3; 8 bases are a match to TRBD2. Germline loops: CDR1 SGHTA, CDR2 FQGTGA. The CDR3 runs 19 residues. V gave up 3 bases and J gave up 2 bases; unmatched junction bases: 16. CDR3: CASSLKGPGGVALTDTQYF. CDR3 sequence (DNA): TGTGCCAGCAGCTTGAAAGGCCCCGGGGGGGTAGCCCTCACAGATACGCAGTATTTT.

V and J are TRBV19 and TRBJ2-1; tentatively, D is TRBD2 (6 bases). CDR1 and CDR2 (germline): LNHDA, SQIVND (reference sequence). Trimming took 1 base from V and 4 from J, leaving 11 bases between them. The CDR3 is 15 amino acids. CDR3 in amino acids: CASSIGGTQYNEQFF. The CDR3, as DNA: TGTGCCAGTAGTATAGGCGGGACTCAATACAATGAGCAGTTCTTC.

The V call is TRBV5-4, the J call TRBJ1-1; D gene unclear. CDR1 is SGHNT, CDR2 YYREEE, per germline (reference sequence). CDR3 size: 17 residues. V was trimmed by 2 bases and J by 5 bases, leaving 22 bases between them. CDR3: CASSLPPKGPTGTEAFF. The CDR3 DNA is TGTGCCAGCAGCTTACCCCCCAAGGGTCCAACGGGGACTGAAGCTTTCTTT.

The chain employs TRBV29-1 and TRBJ2-2; D is perhaps TRBD2 (6 bases). V was shortened by 3 bases and J by 6 bases, with 11 bases between the two germline ends. The CDR3 extends over 13 amino acids. Germline V gene sequence: CDR1 SQVTM, CDR2 ANQGSEA. CDR3 sequence reads: CSVDRRGAGELFF. In DNA, the CDR3 is TGCAGCGTTGATAGGCGCGGGGCCGGGGAGCTGTTTTTT.

The CDR3 coding sequence is TGCGCCAGCAGCACGGCCGGGACTAGCTCCTACGAGCAGTACTTC. Amino acids: CASSTAGTSSYEQYF. The V gene is TRBV5-1, the J gene TRBJ2-7, with 8 nucleotides matching TRBD2. Trimming cost V 4 bases and J 0 bases; bases outside gene matches: 6. Per the germline V gene, CDR1 is SGHRS and CDR2 is YFSETQ. CDR3 length: 15 residues.

V and J are TRBV10-3 and TRBJ2-2; 10 positions agree with TRBD2. V lost 8 bases, J lost 5 bases, and 5 bases stayed unmatched. This CDR3 comprises 14 residues. CDR1 is ENHRY, CDR2 SYGVKD, per germline. Written as DNA, the CDR3 is TGTGCCATCTCTCCAGCGGGAGGGACCGGGGAGCTGTTTTTT. Translation gives CAISPAGGTGELFF.

Concerning this clone: One end of the junction does not line up with germline, which may come from a read error. V and J are TRBV7-7 and TRBJ1-1; D is perhaps TRBD1 (6 bases). The germline V gene encodes CDR1 SSHAT and CDR2 FNYEAQ (reference sequence). This CDR3 contains 13 residues. The CDR3: CASSAGENTEAFF. The CDR3 DNA reads as TGTGCTAGCAGCGCAGGGGAGAACACTGAAGCTTTCTTT.

The chain is built from TRBV5-4 and TRBJ2-5; 8 positions agree with TRBD2. With 4 bases clipped from V and 3 bases from J, the junction kept 8 bases outside the gene matches. The CDR3 spans 15 residues. The germline V gene encodes CDR1 SGHNT and CDR2 YYREEE (reference sequence). The CDR3 region is CASSQTVGGEETQYF. The CDR3 DNA reads as TGTGCCAGCAGCCAAACCGTCGGGGGGGAAGAGACCCAGTACTTC.

The chain recombines TRBV4-2 with TRBJ2-1; 11 positions agree with TRBD2. V shed 0 bases, J shed 5 bases, and the junction held 9 bases outside the gene matches. The CDR3 spans 18 residues. Germline CDR1 is LGHNA and CDR2 is YNFKEQ. The CDR3 nucleotides are TGTGCCAGCAGCCAAGAAGTACTAGCGGGAGTGGGTAACAATGAGCAGTTCTTC. It yields the protein CASSQEVLAGVGNNEQFF.

The rearrangement uses TRBV2 and TRBJ1-3; 8 bases are a match to TRBD1. CDR3 length: 15 amino acids. Germline trimming cut 1 base from V and 8 bases from J; bases unmatched to any gene: 7. Germline V CDR1 and CDR2: SNHLY, FYNNEI. CDR3 loop: CASSEGGQGRDTIYF. CDR3 in DNA: TGTGCCAGCAGTGAAGGAGGACAGGGAAGGGACACCATATATTTT.

The J gene is TRBJ2-3, the V gene TRBV27; 9 nucleotides align to TRBD2. Germline CDR1 is MNHEY and CDR2 is SMNVEV (reference sequence). Trimming took 7 bases from V and 2 from J; bases not matched to a gene: 7. The CDR3 has 15 amino acids. The chain's CDR3 is CASMRLAGPTDTQYF. The CDR3 nucleotides read TGTGCCAGCATGAGGCTAGCGGGACCCACAGATACGCAGTATTTT.

This chain uses TRBV29-1 with TRBJ1-3, with D possibly TRBD1 on 6 matching bases. The CDR3 totals 14 residues. The germline CDR1 and CDR2 sequences are SQVTM and ANQGSEA. V lost 6 bases and J 0 bases, leaving 12 bases between the germline ends. The CDR3 DNA sequence: TGCAGCGTAGGACAGTTCTCCTCTGGAAACACCATATATTTT. Amino acids: CSVGQFSSGNTIYF.

This chain connects TRBV4-1 to TRBJ1-2; D unclear. V lost 1 base and J lost 2, with 20 bases in between. Looked up from germline, CDR1 is MGHRA and CDR2 is YSYEKL. The length of the CDR3 is 18 residues. The CDR3 sequence is CASSQVSVFSTTNYGYTF. The CDR3 nucleotides are TGCGCCAGCAGCCAAGTATCGGTTTTTTCGACGACAAACTATGGCTACACCTTC.

This rearrangement joins TRBV7-9 to TRBJ1-1; D is possibly TRBD1 (5 bases). The CDR3 has 12 amino acids. CDR1 is SEHNR and CDR2 is FQNEAQ in the germline V gene (reference sequence). The germline V and J ends were trimmed by 5 bases and 8 bases, with 12 bases remaining between them. CDR3 coding DNA: TGTGCCAGCAGCACCGGCGGGGGGGAAGCTTTCTTT. Translated: CASSTGGGEAFF. Complete variable domain (other parts from reference TRBV7-9 and TRBJ1-1): DTGVSQNPRHKITKRGQNVTFRCDPISEHNRLYWYRQTLGQGPEFLTYFQNEAQLEKSRLLSDRFSAERPKGSFSTLEIQRTEQGDSAMYLCASSTGGGEAFFGQGTRLTVV.

The gene calls are TRBV19 and TRBJ1-2, with 9 bases that match TRBD1. The CDR3 length is 15 residues. Germline trimming cut 4 bases from V and 4 bases from J; bases unmatched to any gene: 7. Germline V gene sequence: CDR1 LNHDA, CDR2 SQIVND (reference sequence). The CDR3 sequence: CASSTGTGNSYGYTF. The CDR3 DNA is TGTGCCAGTAGTACTGGGACAGGGAATTCCTATGGCTACACCTTC.

The rearrangement uses TRBV11-2 and TRBJ2-1, with TRBD2 matching 13 bases. J gave up 8 bases and V 3 bases, and 13 bases lay outside the gene matches. The CDR3 has 18 residues. CDR1 and CDR2 from the germline V gene are SGHAT and FQNNGV. In DNA, the CDR3 is TGTGCCAGCAGCTTCCCCAGACTAGCGGGAGGAGAGTGGGATGAGCAGTTCTTC. This codes for CASSFPRLAGGEWDEQFF. Full variable domain (remainder filled in from reference TRBV11-2 and TRBJ2-1): EAGVAQSPRYKIIEKRQSVAFWCNPISGHATLYWYQQILGQGPKLLIQFQNNGVVDDSQLPKDRFSAERLKGVDSTLKIQPAKLEDSAVYLCASSFPRLAGGEWDEQFFGPGTRLTVL.

The rearrangement joins TRBV19 to TRBJ2-5; 11 positions agree with TRBD2. After removal of 3 bases from V and 2 bases from J, the junction contained 5 bases not matched to a gene. CDR1 LNHDA and CDR2 SQIVND come from the germline V gene (reference sequence). CDR3 length: 16 residues. DNA of the CDR3: TGTGCCAGTAGTATTTCCCCTAGCGGGGGGCAAGAGACCCAGTACTTC. Residues: CASSISPSGGQETQYF. The full variable domain, its missing parts supplied by reference TRBV19 and TRBJ2-5, is DGGITQSPKYLFRKEGQNVTLSCEQNLNHDAMYWYRQDPGQGLRLIYYSQIVNDFQKGDIAEGYSVSREKKESFPLTVTSAQKNPTAFYLCASSISPSGGQETQYFGPGTRLLVL.

The chain uses TRBV6-5 and TRBJ1-5; unclear D gene. CDR3 length equals 15 residues. V shed 6 bases and J shed 5 bases, with 17 bases lying between them. The germline V gene encodes CDR1 MNHEY and CDR2 SVGAGI. The CDR3 DNA reads as TGTGCCAGCAGCCAAAGGAGCAGTACGTATCAGCCCCAGCATTTT. Encoded protein: CASSQRSSTYQPQHF.

The chain employs TRBV5-1 and TRBJ1-2; D is unresolved. The CDR3 is made up of 13 amino acids. Germline CDR1 and CDR2: SGHRS and YFSETQ. Trimming pared 5 bases from V and 2 bases from J, leaving 10 bases between. CDR3: CASSNTENYGYTF. CDR3 in DNA: TGCGCCAGCAGTAATACAGAGAACTATGGCTACACCTTC.

This chain connects TRBV7-9 to TRBJ1-1; TRBD1 matches 12 bases. With V trimmed by 2 bases and J by 5 bases, 6 bases remained unmatched. Per the germline V gene, CDR1 is SEHNR and CDR2 is FQNEAQ (reference sequence). This CDR3 comprises 16 residues. The CDR3 DNA sequence: TGTGCCAGCAGCTTACGGTTGGGACAGGGGGCGACTGAAGCTTTCTTT. The encoded protein is CASSLRLGQGATEAFF. The whole variable domain, remainder taken from reference TRBV7-9 and TRBJ1-1, is DTGVSQNPRHKITKRGQNVTFRCDPISEHNRLYWYRQTLGQGPEFLTYFQNEAQLEKSRLLSDRFSAERPKGSFSTLEIQRTEQGDSAMYLCASSLRLGQGATEAFFGQGTRLTVV.

As for this clone: One junction end does not reproduce the germline sequence, and a read error may be involved. The chain carries TRBV6-5 and TRBJ2-7; TRBD1 agrees at 7 bases. The CDR3 extends over 12 amino acids. CDR1 and CDR2 (germline): MNHEY, SVGAGI. The CDR3 region is CASSSLDRALVF. CDR3 in DNA: TGTGCCAGCAGTTCCCTCGACAGGGCGCTGGTCTTC.

This clone was seen a few times. This chain connects TRBV7-9 to TRBJ1-1; 8 nucleotides match TRBD1. Germline V gene sequence: CDR1 SEHNR, CDR2 FQNEAQ (reference sequence). V trimming: 6 bases; J trimming: 4 bases; junction bases outside the gene matches: 7. The CDR3 has 14 amino acids. The CDR3: CASRLTGAGTEAFF. CDR3 bases: TGTGCCAGCAGATTGACAGGGGCCGGCACTGAAGCTTTCTTT.

V and J are TRBV4-2 and TRBJ1-6; D unclear. With 0 bases removed from V and 3 bases from J, the gap between germline ends came to 3 bases. This CDR3 contains 14 residues. CDR1 is LGHNA and CDR2 is YNFKEQ in the germline V gene. This CDR3 reads CASSQEYYNSPLHF. The CDR3, as DNA: TGTGCCAGCAGCCAAGAGTACTATAATTCACCCCTCCACTTT.

This clone was counted once. This chain links TRBV2 with TRBJ2-5, with TRBD2 matching over 12 bases. There are 13 residues in the CDR3. CDR1 is SNHLY, CDR2 FYNNEI, per germline. Losses at the gene ends were 10 bases for V and 5 bases for J; bases not matched to a gene: 5. In nucleotides, the CDR3 is TGTGCCACTTCTAGCGGGAGGGTGGAGACCCAGTACTTC. It yields the protein CATSSGRVETQYF.

The gene calls are TRBV29-1 and TRBJ2-7; D perhaps matches TRBD1 (6 bases). The CDR3 loop spans 14 amino acids. Between the trimmed V and J ends, which lost 7 bases and 4 bases, there was a span of 20 bases. Germline loops: CDR1 SQVTM, CDR2 ANQGSEA. CDR3 sequence (DNA): TGCAGCGCGTACACAGGGCCCCCCCTTTACGAGCAGTACTTC. Amino acids: CSAYTGPPLYEQYF.